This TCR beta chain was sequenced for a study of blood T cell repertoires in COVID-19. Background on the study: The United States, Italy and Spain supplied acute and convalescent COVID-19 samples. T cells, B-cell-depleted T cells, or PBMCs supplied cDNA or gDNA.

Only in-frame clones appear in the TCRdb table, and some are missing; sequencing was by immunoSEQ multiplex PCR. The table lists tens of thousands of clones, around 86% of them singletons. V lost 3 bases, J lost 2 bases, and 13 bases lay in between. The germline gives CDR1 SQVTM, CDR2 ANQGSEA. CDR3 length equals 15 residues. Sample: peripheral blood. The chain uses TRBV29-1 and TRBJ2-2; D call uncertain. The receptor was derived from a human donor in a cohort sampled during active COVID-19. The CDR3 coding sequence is TGCAGCGTTGAGCACAGACACTCAAACACCGGGGAGCTGTTTTTT. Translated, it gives CSVEHRHSNTGELFF.